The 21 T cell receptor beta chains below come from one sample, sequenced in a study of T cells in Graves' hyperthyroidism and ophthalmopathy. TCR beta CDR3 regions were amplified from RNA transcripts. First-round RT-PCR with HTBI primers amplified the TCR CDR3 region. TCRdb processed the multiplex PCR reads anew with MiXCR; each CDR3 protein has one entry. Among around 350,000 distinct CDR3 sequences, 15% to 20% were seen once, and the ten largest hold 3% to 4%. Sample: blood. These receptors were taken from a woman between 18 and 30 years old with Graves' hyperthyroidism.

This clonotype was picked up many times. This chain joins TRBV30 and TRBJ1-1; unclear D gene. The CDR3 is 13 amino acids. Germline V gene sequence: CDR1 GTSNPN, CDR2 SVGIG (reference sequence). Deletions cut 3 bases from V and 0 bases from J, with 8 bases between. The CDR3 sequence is CAWSDGLNTEAFF. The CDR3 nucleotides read TGTGCCTGGAGCGACGGACTGAACACTGAAGCTTTCTTT. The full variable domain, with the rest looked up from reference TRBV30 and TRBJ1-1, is SQTIHQWPATLVQPVGSPLSLECTVEGTSNPNLYWYRQAAGRGLQLLFYSVGIGQISSEVPQNLSASRPQDRQFILSSKKLLLSDSGFYLCAWSDGLNTEAFFGQGTRLTVV.

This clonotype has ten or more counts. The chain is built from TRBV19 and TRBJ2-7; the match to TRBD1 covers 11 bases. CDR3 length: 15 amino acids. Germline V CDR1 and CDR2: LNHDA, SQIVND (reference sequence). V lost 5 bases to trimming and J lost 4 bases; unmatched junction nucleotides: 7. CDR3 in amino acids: CASSGRTGGVYEQYF. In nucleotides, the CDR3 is TGTGCCAGTAGTGGGAGGACAGGGGGCGTATACGAGCAGTACTTC.

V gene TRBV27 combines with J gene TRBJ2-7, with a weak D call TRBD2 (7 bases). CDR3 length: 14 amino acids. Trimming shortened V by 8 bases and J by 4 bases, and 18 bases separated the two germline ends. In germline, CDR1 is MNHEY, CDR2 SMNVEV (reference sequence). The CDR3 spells CASWGGGQLYEQYF. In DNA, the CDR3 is TGTGCCAGCTGGGGGGGGGGACAACTATACGAGCAGTACTTC.

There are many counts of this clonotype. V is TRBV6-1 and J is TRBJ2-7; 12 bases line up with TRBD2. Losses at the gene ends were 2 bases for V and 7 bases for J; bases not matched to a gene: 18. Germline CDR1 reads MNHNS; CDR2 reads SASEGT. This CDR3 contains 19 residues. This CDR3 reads CASSENSPRASGGAFEQYF. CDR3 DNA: TGTGCCAGCAGTGAAAATTCCCCTCGAGCTAGCGGGGGGGCGTTTGAGCAGTACTTC.

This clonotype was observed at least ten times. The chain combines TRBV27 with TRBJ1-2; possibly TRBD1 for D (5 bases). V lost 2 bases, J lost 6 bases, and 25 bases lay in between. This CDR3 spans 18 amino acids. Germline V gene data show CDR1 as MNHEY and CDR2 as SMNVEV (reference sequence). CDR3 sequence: CASSLRVMTATHYNGYTF. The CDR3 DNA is TGTGCCAGCAGTTTACGTGTCATGACAGCGACACACTATAATGGCTACACCTTC.

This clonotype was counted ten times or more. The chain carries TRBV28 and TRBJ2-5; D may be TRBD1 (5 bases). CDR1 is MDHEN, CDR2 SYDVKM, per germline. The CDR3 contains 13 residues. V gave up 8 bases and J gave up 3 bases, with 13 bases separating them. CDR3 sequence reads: CASWTRGEETQYF. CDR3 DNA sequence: TGTGCCAGCTGGACAAGGGGCGAAGAGACCCAGTACTTC.

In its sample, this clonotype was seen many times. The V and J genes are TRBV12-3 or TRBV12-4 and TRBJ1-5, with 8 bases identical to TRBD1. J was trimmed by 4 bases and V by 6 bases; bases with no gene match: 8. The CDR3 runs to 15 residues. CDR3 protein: CASRSTGVGNQPQHF. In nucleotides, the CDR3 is TGTGCCAGCAGATCGACAGGGGTCGGAAATCAGCCCCAGCATTTT.

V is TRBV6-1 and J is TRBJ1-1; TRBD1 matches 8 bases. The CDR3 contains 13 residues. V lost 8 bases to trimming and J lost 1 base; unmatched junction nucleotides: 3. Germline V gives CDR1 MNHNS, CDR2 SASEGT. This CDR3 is CASYTGGNTEAFF. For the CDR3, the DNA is TGTGCCAGCTACACAGGGGGGAACACTGAAGCTTTCTTT.

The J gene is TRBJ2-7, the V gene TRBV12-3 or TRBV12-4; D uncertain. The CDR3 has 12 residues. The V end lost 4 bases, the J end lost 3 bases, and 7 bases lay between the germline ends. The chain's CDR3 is CASSSTRYEQYF. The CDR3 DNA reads TGTGCCAGCAGTTCGACCCGCTACGAGCAGTACTTC.

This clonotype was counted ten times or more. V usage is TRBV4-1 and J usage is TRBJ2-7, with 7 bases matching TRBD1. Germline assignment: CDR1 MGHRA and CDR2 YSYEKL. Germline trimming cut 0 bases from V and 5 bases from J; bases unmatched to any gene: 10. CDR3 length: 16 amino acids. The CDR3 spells CASSQDLGNRGHEQYF. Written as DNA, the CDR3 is TGCGCCAGCAGCCAAGATCTGGGTAACAGGGGCCACGAGCAGTACTTC.

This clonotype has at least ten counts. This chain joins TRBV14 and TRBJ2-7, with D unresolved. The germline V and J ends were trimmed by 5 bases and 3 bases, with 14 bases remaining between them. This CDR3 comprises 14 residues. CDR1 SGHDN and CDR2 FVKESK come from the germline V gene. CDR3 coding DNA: TGTGCCAGCAGCTCAAACTTGGGTAACTACGAGCAGTACTTC. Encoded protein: CASSSNLGNYEQYF.

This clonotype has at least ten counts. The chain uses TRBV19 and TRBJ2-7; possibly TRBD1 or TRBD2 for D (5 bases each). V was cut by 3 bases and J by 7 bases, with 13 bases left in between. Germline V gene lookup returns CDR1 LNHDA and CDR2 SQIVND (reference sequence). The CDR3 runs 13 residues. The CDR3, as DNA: TGTGCCAGTAGTATTGGGGGATTGGGAGAGCAGTACTTC. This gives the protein CASSIGGLGEQYF.

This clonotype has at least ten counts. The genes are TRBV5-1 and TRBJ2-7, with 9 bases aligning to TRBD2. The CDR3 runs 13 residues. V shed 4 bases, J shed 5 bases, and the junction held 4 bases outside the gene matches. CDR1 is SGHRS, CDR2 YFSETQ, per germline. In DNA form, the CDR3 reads TGCGCCAGCAGCCTGACTAGCGGCCACGAGCAGTACTTC. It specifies CASSLTSGHEQYF.

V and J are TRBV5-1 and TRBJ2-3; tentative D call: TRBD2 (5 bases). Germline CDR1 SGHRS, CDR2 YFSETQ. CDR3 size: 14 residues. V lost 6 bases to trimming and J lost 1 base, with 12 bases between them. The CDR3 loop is CASTPGTGTDTQYF. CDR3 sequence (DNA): TGCGCCAGCACTCCGGGAACGGGCACAGATACGCAGTATTTT.

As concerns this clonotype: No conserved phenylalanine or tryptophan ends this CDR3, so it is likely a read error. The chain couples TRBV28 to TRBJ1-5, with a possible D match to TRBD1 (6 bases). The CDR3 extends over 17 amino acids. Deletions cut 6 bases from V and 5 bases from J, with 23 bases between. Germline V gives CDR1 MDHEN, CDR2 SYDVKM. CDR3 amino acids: CASRPSGARGGDQPQHL. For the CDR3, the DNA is TGTGCCAGCAGACCCTCGGGGGCGCGTGGGGGGGATCAGCCCCAGCATCTT.

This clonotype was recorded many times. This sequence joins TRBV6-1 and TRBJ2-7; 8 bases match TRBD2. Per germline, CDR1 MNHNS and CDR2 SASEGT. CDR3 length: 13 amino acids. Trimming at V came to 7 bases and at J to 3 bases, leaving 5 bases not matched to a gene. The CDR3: CASIGRAYYEQYF. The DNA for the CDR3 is TGTGCCAGCATCGGGAGGGCCTACTACGAGCAGTACTTC.

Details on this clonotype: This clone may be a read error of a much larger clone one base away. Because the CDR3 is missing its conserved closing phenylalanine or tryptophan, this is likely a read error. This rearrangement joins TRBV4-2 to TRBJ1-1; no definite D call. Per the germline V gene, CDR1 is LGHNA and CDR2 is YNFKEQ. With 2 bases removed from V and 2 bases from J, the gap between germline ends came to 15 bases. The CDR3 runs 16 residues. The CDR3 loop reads CASSQPSRVSNTEAFY. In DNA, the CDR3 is TGTGCCAGCAGCCAACCGTCTAGGGTTTCAAACACTGAAGCTTTCTAT.

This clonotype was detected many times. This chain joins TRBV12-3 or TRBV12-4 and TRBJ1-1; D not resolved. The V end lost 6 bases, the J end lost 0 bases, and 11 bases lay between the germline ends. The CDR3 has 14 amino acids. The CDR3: CASRIRFMNTEAFF. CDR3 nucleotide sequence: TGTGCCAGCAGGATCAGGTTCATGAACACTGAAGCTTTCTTT.

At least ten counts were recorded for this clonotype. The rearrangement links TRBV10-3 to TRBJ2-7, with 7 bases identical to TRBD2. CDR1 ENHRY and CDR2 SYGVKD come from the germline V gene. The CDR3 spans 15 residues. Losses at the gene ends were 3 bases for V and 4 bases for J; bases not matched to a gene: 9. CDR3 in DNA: TGTGCCATCAGTGAACAGTCCAGCGGGGCATACGAGCAGTACTTC. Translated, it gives CAISEQSSGAYEQYF.

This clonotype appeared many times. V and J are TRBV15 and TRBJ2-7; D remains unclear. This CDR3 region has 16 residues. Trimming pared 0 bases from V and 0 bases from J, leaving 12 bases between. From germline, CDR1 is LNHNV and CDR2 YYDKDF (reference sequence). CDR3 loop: CATSREKTRDSYEQYF. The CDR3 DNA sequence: TGTGCCACCAGCAGAGAGAAGACCCGTGACTCCTACGAGCAGTACTTC.

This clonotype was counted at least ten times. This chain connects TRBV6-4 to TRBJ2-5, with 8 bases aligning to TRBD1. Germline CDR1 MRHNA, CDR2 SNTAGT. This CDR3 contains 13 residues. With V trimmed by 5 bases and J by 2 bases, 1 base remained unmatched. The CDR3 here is CASSRTGQETQYF. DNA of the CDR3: TGTGCCAGCAGTCGGACAGGGCAAGAGACCCAGTACTTC.